This TCR beta chain originates from a study of T cell responses to AZD1222 COVID-19 vaccine (dated by TCRdb to the early 2020s). Context from the whole study: TCR sequencing was performed for roughly 250 trial participants, of whom around 200 were given two doses of AZD1222 and approximately 25 were given two doses of MenACWY control vaccine. Trial participants were enrolled by age into subgroups of 18-55, 56-69 and 70-plus years, and about 150, 27 and 61 TCR-sequenced participants, respectively, were included in these subgroups.

Concerning this clone itself: This receptor's antigen is unknown. Base qualities are not provided; no much larger clone lies one nucleotide away.

The CDR3 regions of human TCRbeta chains were analyzed by immunosequencing. From the authors' description of their analysis: TCRs in the repertoires were compared against a reference library of SARS-CoV-2-specific TCRs that had been generated with the MIRA antigen-specificity platform. Breadth was defined as the fraction of unique TCRs that were SARS-CoV-2-associated, and depth was defined as the fraction of total T cells that were SARS-CoV-2-associated. Each spike-specific TCR was assigned to its reactive spike region and to a CD4 or CD8 class using the MIRA data. Log10-transformed breadth and depth values were compared by one-way ANOVA with Sidak's multiple comparisons tests. TCRdb limited this immuneACCESS table to in-frame rearrangements with V and J called. A share of clones is missing; checked studies link under half to unresolved V genes, and the rest is unexplained. V, J and clone size derive from that table, while D and trimming were established from the DNA sequence. A total of under 150,000 clones appear in this sample, roughly 93% of them only once. The ten top clones hold about 10% of the sample.

This sample's time point label indicates: about 28 days (+/-7) after the second vaccine dose. Because spike-specific TCR depth and breadth did not differ between the two schedules, AZD1222 recipients who got a second dose at roughly 4 weeks were pooled with those who got a second dose at roughly 12 weeks. The vaccinee samples were drawn from two UK trials, COV001 and COV002, one of which was a single-blind randomized controlled phase 2/3 trial testing AZD1222 (ChAdOx1 nCoV-19) in healthy adults. For TCRbeta chain sequencing, PBMC samples from trial participants were taken at day 0 and at day 28 after the second dose. The CDR3 contains 13 residues, cysteine and phenylalanine counted. The sequence is cut down to CDR3 DNA, 39 bases in frame from base 1. From the germline V gene, CDR1 is SGHTS and CDR2 is YDEGEE. V is shortened by 1 base, J by 7 bases, and the region joining them spans 6 bases. General conclusions and limits of the study: In the small 56-69-year group, the increase in depth fell short of significance, most likely because of low power. Vaccine-associated CD4 TCRs spanned the whole spike protein, with dominant responses in regions 160-218 and 743-854. Reportedly, close to half of the unique spike-specific TCRs recognized epitopes lying outside the regions that are mutated in the B.1.351 and B.1.1.7 variants. Conclusions about previously exposed vaccinees are limited because only six or seven AZD1222 recipients were SARS-CoV-2 seropositive at baseline. Participants were mostly white British and included more females than males, and it was suggested by the authors that clonal diversity may have been underestimated. Because no samples from the day 14 peak response were available, repertoires could be characterized only after the peak T cell response. After two AZD1222 doses, both the breadth and the depth of spike-specific TCRs were significantly higher than at day 0 and than in MenACWY recipients.

Rearrangement joined TRBV5-8 to TRBJ1-6, with no confidently assigned D gene. The sample in question was peripheral blood, obtained 28 days after the second AZD1222 dose. The TCR comes from an adult who received the AZD1222 COVID-19 vaccine. The CDR3 in this case is CASSLRRNSPLHF. In nucleotides, the sequence is TGTGCCAGCAGCTTGCGCCGGAATTCACCCCTCCACTTT.